The next 21 T cell receptor beta chains were all read from a single sample in a study of T cell clonality in common variable immunodeficiency (dated by TCRdb to about 2015). What the work shows at the level of the full study, not this receptor alone: Reportedly, TCRbeta sequences from CVID had fewer deletions and N-nucleotide insertions, and highly modified clones with 13 or more V deletions were absent from CVID.

Their target antigens are unknown. The receptor library was made with the immunoSEQ multiplex PCR assay. What TCRdb holds here is the immuneACCESS table cut down to in-frame rearrangements. Part of the clones is not present; checked against another copy, under half of the missing clones reflect an unresolved V gene, and the others are unexplained. The table gives 25,000 to 35,000 clones for this sample, with none occurring only once. The top ten clonotypes cover 25% to 30% of the sample. The sample consisted of peripheral blood mononuclear cells. These receptors were obtained from a human donor with common variable immunodeficiency.

There are a few counts of this clone. The CDR3 sequence is CASSPPGQKTDTQYF. Partial CDR3 DNA: TGTGCCAGCTCACCACCAGGGCAGAAGACAGATACG. The rearrangement links TRBV18 to TRBJ2-3; no definite D call. The read terminates 3 residues before the CDR3 end, so the remaining end is supplied by the germline J gene. Per the germline V gene, CDR1 is KGHSH and CDR2 is LQKENI. V lost 0 bases to trimming and J lost 3 bases, with 10 bases between them. CDR3 length equals 15 residues.

This clone appeared a few times. The read halts 3 residues ahead of the CDR3 end, with the missing end drawn from the germline J gene. V gene TRBV30 combines with J gene TRBJ2-7; possibly TRBD1 for D (5 bases). The CDR3 has 13 residues. In germline, CDR1 is GTSNPN, CDR2 SVGIG (reference sequence). Trimming stripped 2 bases from V and 3 bases from J, with 11 bases between. The sequenced CDR3 bases are TGTGCCTGGAGTATAGGGGCCGGCTACGAG. Translating it yields CAWSIGAGYE. The CDR3 as a whole reads CAWSIGAGYEQYF.

This clone is judged medium-sized (0.01 to 0.1%). With the read ending 3 residues before the CDR3 end, the germline J gene is used to fill in that end. This chain joins TRBV7-9 and TRBJ1-1, with a possible D match to TRBD1 (6 bases). The CDR3 covers 15 residues. Germline V gene sequence: CDR1 SEHNR, CDR2 FQNEAQ (reference sequence). V was shortened by 5 bases and J by 0 bases, with 13 bases between the two germline ends. The CDR3 reads CASSREGEVNTEAFF. The part of the CDR3 DNA that was read is TGTGCCAGCAGCCGAGAGGGGGAGGTGAACACTGAA.

This clone was seen a few times. The read ends 3 residues early relative to the CDR3; the germline J gene fills the gap. This chain connects TRBV6-2 or TRBV6-3 to TRBJ1-5; the match to TRBD1 covers 9 bases. Trimming at V came to 3 bases and at J to 2 bases, leaving 5 bases not matched to a gene. Germline values: CDR1 MNHEY, CDR2 SVGEGT. There are 16 residues in the CDR3. This CDR3 is CASSYRGQGRNQPQHF. The CDR3 bases that were read are TGTGCCAGCAGTTATAGGGGACAGGGCCGCAATCAGCCC.

This clone was detected only a few times. The CDR3 extends 3 residues past the end of the read, so its final part is completed from the germline J gene. The chain couples TRBV7-9 to TRBJ1-4; TRBD1 matches 7 bases. J gave up 5 bases and V 5 bases, and 5 bases lay outside the gene matches. The CDR3 is made up of 14 amino acids. Germline V CDR1 and CDR2: SEHNR, FQNEAQ (reference sequence). The CDR3 DNA, read in part, is TGTGCCAGCAGCCGGGGACAGCAGAATGAAAAA. It translates to CASSRGQQNEK. The whole CDR3 sequence is CASSRGQQNEKLFF.

This clone was counted many times. The DNA ends 3 residues before the CDR3 does, and the rest of the CDR3 is filled in from the germline J gene. The V and J genes are TRBV29-1 and TRBJ1-1; D ambiguous. This CDR3 has 13 residues. Germline CDR1 and CDR2: SQVTM and ANQGSEA. Between the trimmed V and J ends, which lost 4 bases and 3 bases, there was a span of 12 bases. CDR3: CSVGEQAHTEAFF. Partial CDR3 DNA: TGCAGCGTTGGAGAGCAGGCCCACACTGAA.

This clone was detected many times. The observed sequence ends 3 residues before the CDR3 terminus, with the missing tail filled in from the germline J gene. The chain employs TRBV29-1 and TRBJ1-2; 7 bases are a match to TRBD1. The CDR3 sequence is 11 residues long. The J segment lost 4 bases and the V segment lost 7 bases, leaving 3 bases of the junction unmatched. The germline V gene has CDR1 SQVTM and CDR2 ANQGSEA. The sequenced part of the CDR3 DNA is TGCAGCGCTGGGACAGCCTATGGC. Its protein product is CSAGTAYG. The entire CDR3 is CSAGTAYGYTF.

In this sample, this clone turned up a few times. The read terminates 3 residues ahead of where the CDR3 ends, so the germline J gene completes it. The chain combines TRBV7-2 with TRBJ1-2, with a possible D match to TRBD1 (5 bases). Germline CDR1 is SGHTA and CDR2 is FQGNSA. The CDR3 extends over 14 amino acids. The CDR3 loop reads CASSLAVRGKGYTF. CDR3 DNA (partial): TGTGCCAGCAGCTTAGCAGTTCGGGGGAAGGGC.

Concerning this clone itself: Read data end 3 residues before the CDR3 end; the end is taken from the germline J gene. V and J are TRBV6-1 and TRBJ2-4; D call uncertain. The germline V gene has CDR1 MNHNS and CDR2 SASEGT. V shed 0 bases and J shed 9 bases, with 12 bases lying between them. This CDR3 is 14 amino acids long. The covered CDR3 bases are TGTGCCAGCAGTGAAGCGGGCCTTGATCGCATT. Its protein product is CASSEAGLDRI. The whole CDR3 region reads CASSEAGLDRIQYF.

In the case of this clone: The sequenced fragment ends 3 residues before the CDR3 boundary, so the rest is inferred from the germline J gene. J is TRBJ2-3 and V is TRBV7-6, with 8 nucleotides matching TRBD2. There are 16 residues in the CDR3. CDR1 SGHVS and CDR2 FNYEAQ come from the germline V gene. After removal of 5 bases from V and 0 bases from J, the junction contained 7 bases not matched to a gene. This CDR3 is CASSPLAGTSTDTQYF. Incomplete CDR3 DNA: TGTGCCAGCAGCCCGTTAGCGGGAACCAGCACAGATACG. Filled out from reference TRBV7-6 and TRBJ2-3, the complete variable domain reads GAGVSQSPRYKVTKRGQDVALRCDPISGHVSLYWYRQALGQGPEFLTYFNYEAQQDKSGLPNDRFSAERPEGSISTLTIQRTEQRDSAMYRCASSPLAGTSTDTQYFGPGTRLTVL.

Points on this clone: The read comes to an end 3 residues before the CDR3 does, leaving the germline J gene to fill in the end. The chain couples TRBV20-1 to TRBJ1-6; TRBD1 agrees at 8 bases. The trim removed 5 bases at V and 11 bases at J, leaving 5 bases unmatched. This CDR3 is 12 amino acids long. CDR1 is DFQATT and CDR2 is SNEGSKA in the germline V gene (reference sequence). CDR3 DNA (partial): TGCAGTGCTGGAGGACAGGGAACACCC. Translating gives CSAGGQGTP. In full, the CDR3 reads CSAGGQGTPLHF.

This clone was picked up a small number of times. The CDR3 end lies 3 residues beyond the end of the read and is filled in from the germline J gene. The chain is built from TRBV6-2 or TRBV6-3 and TRBJ2-7, with 11 positions matching TRBD2. Germline V CDR1 and CDR2: MNHEY, SVGEGT. Unmatched junction bases numbered 12, after V lost 4 bases and J lost 4 bases. There are 17 residues in the CDR3. The CDR3 here is CASSFQPASGGLYEQYF. The CDR3 DNA, read in part, is TGTGCCAGCAGTTTCCAACCGGCTAGCGGGGGGTTATACGAG.

CDR3 protein: CAWSLGGAFQPQHF. Incomplete CDR3 DNA: TGTGCCTGGAGTTTAGGGGGGGCATTCCAGCCC. The rearrangement joins TRBV30 to TRBJ1-5; a weak D match, TRBD1 (6 bases). The sequenced fragment ends 3 residues before the CDR3 boundary, so the rest is inferred from the germline J gene. CDR1 and CDR2 (germline): GTSNPN, SVGIG (reference sequence). This CDR3 spans 14 amino acids. V shed 2 bases and J shed 7 bases, with 15 bases lying between them.

This clone was seen only a few times. Incomplete CDR3 DNA: TGTGCCAGCAGCCAGCAGGACAGGAATTCACCC. Protein product: CASSQQDRNSP. The full CDR3 protein reads CASSQQDRNSPLHF. The chain links TRBV11-2 to TRBJ1-6; 7 bases map to TRBD1. The missing CDR3 end, 3 residues past where the read stops, is filled in from the germline J gene. The CDR3 is 14 residues long. The V gene end was trimmed by 5 bases and the J gene end by 7 bases; junction bases not matched to a gene: 5. Germline V gene lookup returns CDR1 SGHAT and CDR2 FQNNGV.

This clone has more than one count but fewer than ten. The observed sequence ends 3 residues before the CDR3 terminus, with the missing tail filled in from the germline J gene. J is TRBJ2-6 and V is TRBV19; TRBD1 matches at 7 bases. The CDR3 totals 15 residues. V trimming: 5 bases; J trimming: 3 bases; junction bases outside the gene matches: 4. The germline CDR1 and CDR2 sequences are LNHDA and SQIVND (reference sequence). The CDR3 sequence: CASSPQGYGANVLTF. Partial CDR3 DNA: TGTGCCAGTAGTCCACAGGGGTATGGGGCCAACGTC.

Of note for this clone: With the read ending 3 residues before the CDR3 end, the germline J gene is used to fill in that end. The chain uses TRBV2 and TRBJ1-6; tentative D call: TRBD1 (5 bases). Trimming pared 6 bases from V and 10 bases from J, leaving 7 bases between. The CDR3 consists of 11 residues. Germline loops: CDR1 SNHLY, CDR2 FYNNEI. The CDR3 is CASRRGSPLHF. The covered CDR3 bases are TGTGCCAGCAGGCGGGGGTCACCC.

This clone was seen a few times. Read coverage stops 3 residues before the CDR3 terminus; the germline J gene supplies the remainder. The V gene is TRBV7-6, the J gene TRBJ2-6; 8 nucleotides line up with TRBD2. Germline V gene data show CDR1 as SGHVS and CDR2 as FNYEAQ. This CDR3 is built from 16 residues. After removal of 1 base from V and 3 bases from J, the junction contained 2 bases not matched to a gene. The covered CDR3 bases are TGTGCCAGCAGCTTAGTTAGCGGGGATGGGGCCAACGTC. Translated: CASSLVSGDGANV. The full CDR3 reads CASSLVSGDGANVLTF.

In the case of this clone: The read terminates 3 residues ahead of where the CDR3 ends, so the germline J gene completes it. This chain joins TRBV6-2 or TRBV6-3 and TRBJ1-5; tentatively, D is TRBD1 (5 bases). The germline V gene has CDR1 MNHEY and CDR2 SVGEGT. CDR3 size: 15 residues. Between the trimmed V and J ends, which lost 4 bases and 2 bases, there was a span of 12 bases. The CDR3 bases that were read are TGTGCCAGCAGTTTCCTTGGGGGGGGCAATCAGCCC. Translated: CASSFLGGGNQP. The full CDR3 protein is CASSFLGGGNQPQHF.

This clone was recorded many times. The junction shows a germline mismatch at one end, possibly a read error. The read is 3 residues too short to cover the CDR3 end, so that end is filled in from the germline J gene. The J gene is TRBJ2-3, the V gene TRBV7-7; D uncertain. The CDR3 runs to 15 residues. Per germline, CDR1 SSHAT and CDR2 FNYEAQ (reference sequence). The CDR3 DNA, read in part, is TGTGCTAGCAGCCCGGGTTACAATGGAGCAGATACG. Translated, it gives CASSPGYNGADT. The full-length CDR3 reads as CASSPGYNGADTQYF. Based on the CDR3 plus reference TRBV7-7 and TRBJ2-3, the full variable domain is GAGVSQSPRYKVTKRGQDVTLRCDPISSHATLYWYQQALGQGPEFLTYFNYEAQPDKSGLPSDRFSAERPEGSISTLTIQRTEQRDSAMYRCASSPGYNGADTQYFGPGTRLTVL.

There are a few counts of this clone. The CDR3 DNA, read in part, is TGTGCCAGCGGGTCAGGAACAGACGGGGCCAACGTC. Its translation is CASGSGTDGANV. The entire CDR3 sequence reads CASGSGTDGANVLTF. J is TRBJ2-6 and V is TRBV2, with no clear D. The read halts 3 residues ahead of the CDR3 end, with the missing end drawn from the germline J gene. Looked up from germline, CDR1 is SNHLY and CDR2 is FYNNEI. The CDR3 is 15 amino acids. V was clipped by 8 bases and J by 4 bases, with 15 bases between them.

As to this clone: The read ends 3 residues early relative to the CDR3; the germline J gene fills the gap. This chain connects TRBV19 to TRBJ1-5; D perhaps matches TRBD1 (5 bases). Trimming took off 3 bases at V and 4 bases at J, with 16 bases between the two ends. Germline V gene sequence: CDR1 LNHDA, CDR2 SQIVND (reference sequence). There are 16 residues in the CDR3. The CDR3: CASSIVGGEYNQPQHF. The CDR3 DNA, read in part, is TGTGCCAGTAGTATCGTGGGGGGTGAGTATAATCAGCCC.